This T cell receptor gamma chain was identified in a study of Vδ1+ human thymocytes. The template was reverse-transcribed extracted RNA. Pooled V-gene forward primers with one constant-region reverse primer generated the CDR3 amplicons by multiplex PCR. TCRdb re-identified clones in the multiplex PCR reads via CATT. The table records 35,000 or so gamma-chain clones, 20% of them present only once. A word on this clone: Its antigen is unidentified. Other DNA sequences in the same sample also yield this CDR3.

The study, taken as a whole, reports: In the thymus, TRG and TRD repertoires looked highly polyclonal with Gaussian CDR3 lengths. Unexpected Vdelta2 sequences could cause misinterpretation of bulk repertoire data. Thymic delta-chain repertoires held 15% to 20% Vdelta2 sequences and few Vdelta3, despite high sort purity.

The CDR3 loop spans 14 amino acids. Trimming removed 4 bases from V and 4 bases from J; junction bases left unmatched: 10. The germline V gene has CDR1 EGSNGY and CDR2 YDSYNSKV. Thymocytes were sorted as CD3+ TCRVdelta1+ TCRVdelta2- after alphabeta T cell depletion. V is TRGV2 and J is TRGJ1 or TRGJ2. The sequence derives from a girl less than two years old who had congenital heart surgery. The sequencing input was Vdelta1+ gamma-delta thymocytes from the thymus. Subset denoted: FACS-sorted CD3+ TCRalphabeta- TCRVdelta1+ TCRVdelta2- thymocytes. CDR3 DNA: TGTGCCACCTGGGATGGGAGGACCTATTATAAGAAACTCTTT. Its protein is CATWDGRTYYKKLF.